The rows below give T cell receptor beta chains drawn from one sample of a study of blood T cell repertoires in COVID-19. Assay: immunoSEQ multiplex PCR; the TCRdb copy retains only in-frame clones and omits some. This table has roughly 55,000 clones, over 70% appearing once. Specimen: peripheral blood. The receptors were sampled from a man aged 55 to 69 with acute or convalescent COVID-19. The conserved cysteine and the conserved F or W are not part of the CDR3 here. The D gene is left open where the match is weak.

cdr3_aa: ASSRDGNQPQH; cdr3_length: 11; d_call: .; v_call: TRBV5-6
cdr3_aa: ASSEIQDRLTNYGYT; cdr3_length: 15; d_call: .; v_call: TRBV5-6
cdr3_aa: ASSSGQGIYNEQF; cdr3_length: 13; d_call: TRBD1; v_call: TRBV5-1
cdr3_aa: ASSLWRDGLSEQY; cdr3_length: 13; d_call: .; v_call: TRBV5-1
cdr3_aa: ASSSGGKTNEKLF; cdr3_length: 13; d_call: .; v_call: TRBV5-1
cdr3_aa: AWSEGDRLAF; cdr3_length: 10; d_call: TRBD1; v_call: TRBV30
cdr3_aa: ASSDYRGQETQY; cdr3_length: 12; d_call: TRBD1; v_call: TRBV6-1
cdr3_aa: ASSHSAENTEAF; cdr3_length: 12; d_call: .; v_call: TRBV4-2
cdr3_aa: ASSLLGGDQPQH; cdr3_length: 12; d_call: .; v_call: TRBV7-6
cdr3_aa: ASGRDRGNTEAF; cdr3_length: 12; d_call: TRBD1; v_call: TRBV12-5
cdr3_aa: ASSRRQGESSPLH; cdr3_length: 13; d_call: TRBD1; v_call: TRBV19
cdr3_aa: ASSLRASGVPDTQY; cdr3_length: 14; d_call: TRBD2; v_call: TRBV5-1
cdr3_aa: ASSLDGEGDEKLF; cdr3_length: 13; d_call: .; v_call: TRBV5-1
cdr3_aa: ASTMGEEYGYT; cdr3_length: 11; d_call: .; v_call: TRBV25-1
cdr3_aa: TSSSDRKYQETQY; cdr3_length: 13; d_call: .; v_call: TRBV1
cdr3_aa: ATSDLSGGSQH; cdr3_length: 11; d_call: TRBD1; v_call: TRBV24-1
cdr3_aa: ASSEAYGMGDSTEAF; cdr3_length: 15; d_call: .; v_call: TRBV6-1
cdr3_aa: ASDYRDRSNYGYT; cdr3_length: 13; d_call: TRBD1; v_call: TRBV19
cdr3_aa: ASRPTATYNSPLH; cdr3_length: 13; d_call: .; v_call: TRBV4-1
cdr3_aa: ATRPSGGVDTEAF; cdr3_length: 13; d_call: .; v_call: TRBV24-1
cdr3_aa: ASSLGARETEAF; cdr3_length: 12; d_call: .; v_call: TRBV27
cdr3_aa: ASSVVDGVGEKLF; cdr3_length: 13; d_call: .; v_call: TRBV9